What follows are 17 T cell receptor beta chains derived from one specimen sequenced in a study of CD8+CD57+ T cells in acquired aplastic anemia. It was genomic DNA that served as the template for profiling TCR beta VDJ and CDR3. TCRdb fed the reads into MiXCR, producing one record per CDR3 protein. The sample shows some 170,000 distinct CDR3 sequences, 63% of them seen only once. All patients picked for sequencing had shown, by flow cytometry, an expansion of CD8+CD57+ cells. The sequenced sample consisted of sorted CD4+, CD8+, or CD8+CD57+ T cells (not recorded which) from PBMCs. The receptors stem from a human donor with aplastic anemia.

This chain uses TRBV6-5 with TRBJ2-5; 10 positions agree with TRBD1. Germline loops: CDR1 MNHEY, CDR2 SVGAGI. V lost 6 bases to trimming and J lost 4 bases; unmatched junction nucleotides: 8. The CDR3 spans 15 residues. CDR3 residues: CASRAGTGVRETQYF. The CDR3 DNA follows: TGTGCCAGCAGGGCGGGGACAGGGGTGAGAGAGACCCAGTACTTC.

This clonotype was counted at least ten times. V and J are TRBV15 and TRBJ1-3; TRBD1 matches 10 bases. V shed 3 bases and J 2 bases; nucleotides not matched to a gene: 4. Germline V gene data show CDR1 as LNHNV and CDR2 as YYDKDF (reference sequence). The CDR3 is made up of 16 amino acids. CDR3 residues: CATSRTGTGAGNTIYF. Written as DNA, the CDR3 is TGTGCCACCAGCAGGACAGGGACAGGGGCTGGAAACACCATATATTTT. The whole variable domain, remainder taken from reference TRBV15 and TRBJ1-3, is DAMVIQNPRYQVTQFGKPVTLSCSQTLNHNVMYWYQQKSSQAPKLLFHYYDKDFNNEADTPDNFQSRRPNTSFCFLDIRSPGLGDTAMYLCATSRTGTGAGNTIYFGEGSWLTVV.

The chain is built from TRBV7-9 and TRBJ2-7; D may be TRBD1 (5 bases). The germline CDR1 and CDR2 sequences are SEHNR and FQNEAQ (reference sequence). The germline V and J ends were trimmed by 8 bases and 5 bases, with 22 bases remaining between them. The length of the CDR3 is 15 residues. The CDR3 DNA sequence: TGTGCCAGCGGTTCACTCGACAGACTGACTGACGAGCAGTACTTC. It is translated as CASGSLDRLTDEQYF. Complete variable domain (other parts from reference TRBV7-9 and TRBJ2-7): DTGVSQNPRHKITKRGQNVTFRCDPISEHNRLYWYRQTLGQGPEFLTYFQNEAQLEKSRLLSDRFSAERPKGSFSTLEIQRTEQGDSAMYLCASGSLDRLTDEQYFGPGTRLTVT.

The chain uses TRBV15 and TRBJ2-3, with D tentatively TRBD1 or TRBD2 (6 bases each). CDR3 size: 15 residues. Trimming shortened V by 5 bases and J by 0 bases, and 12 bases separated the two germline ends. Per the germline V gene, CDR1 is LNHNV and CDR2 is YYDKDF (reference sequence). CDR3 DNA sequence: TGTGCCACCAGCGAGGGGGGCGGGAGCACAGATACGCAGTATTTT. Amino acid sequence: CATSEGGGSTDTQYF.

J is TRBJ1-2 and V is TRBV19, with no clear D. Germline CDR1 LNHDA, CDR2 SQIVND (reference sequence). The germline V and J ends were trimmed by 6 bases and 3 bases, with 8 bases remaining between them. The CDR3 runs to 12 residues. In DNA form, the CDR3 reads TGTGCCAGTAGCTATTTGGACTATGGCTACACCTTC. Encoded protein: CASSYLDYGYTF.

V is TRBV15 and J is TRBJ2-7; 7 bases match TRBD1. Germline trimming cut 5 bases from V and 3 bases from J; bases unmatched to any gene: 7. Germline V gives CDR1 LNHNV, CDR2 YYDKDF (reference sequence). This CDR3 is 14 amino acids long. The CDR3 here is CATSPSRGFYEQYF. CDR3 DNA: TGTGCCACCAGCCCATCCAGGGGGTTCTACGAGCAGTACTTC.

This clonotype was counted between two and nine times. This chain links TRBV7-3 with TRBJ1-2; D may be TRBD1 (6 bases). CDR3 length: 17 residues. Germline assignment: CDR1 SGHTA and CDR2 FQGTGA. Trimming removed 1 base from V and 4 bases from J, with 19 bases in between. The CDR3 region has the DNA TGTGCCAGCAGCTTAAGGCCAGGGGACGACGAAACCTATGGCTACACCTTC. Translated: CASSLRPGDDETYGYTF.

On this clonotype itself: The conserved phenylalanine or tryptophan normally closing the CDR3 is absent here, so this likely arose from a read error. This chain uses TRBV20-1 with TRBJ2-5; the D is unclear. The V gene lost 6 bases and the J gene lost 0 bases, with 5 bases spanning the gap. CDR1 DFQATT and CDR2 SNEGSKA come from the germline V gene (reference sequence). The CDR3 length is 11 residues. The CDR3 loop reads CSALDQETQYS. The DNA for the CDR3 is TGCAGTGCCTTAGACCAAGAGACCCAGTACTCC.

The rearrangement joins TRBV4-2 to TRBJ2-7, with a weak D call TRBD2 (5 bases). Germline V gene sequence: CDR1 LGHNA, CDR2 YNFKEQ. The CDR3 has 13 residues. V was trimmed by 3 bases and J by 4 bases, leaving 10 bases between them. The CDR3 DNA sequence: TGTGCCAGCAGCCACTCACTAGGATACGAGCAGTACTTC. Residues: CASSHSLGYEQYF.

This chain uses TRBV6-1 with TRBJ2-3; either TRBD1 or TRBD2 may fit D (5 bases each). This CDR3 is 12 amino acids long. Germline V gives CDR1 MNHNS, CDR2 SASEGT. V was cut by 6 bases and J by 9 bases, with 13 bases left in between. The CDR3 is CASRGPGATQYF. The DNA of the CDR3 is TGTGCCAGCAGGGGTCCCGGGGCGACGCAGTATTTT.

The rearrangement links TRBV12-3 or TRBV12-4 to TRBJ2-7; 7 bases agree with TRBD1. The V and J ends lost 6 bases and 0 bases, in that order; junction bases with no gene match: 8. The CDR3 contains 15 residues. The DNA of the CDR3 is TGTGCCAGCAGCCCAGGACAGGCCTTCTCCTACGAGCAGTACTTC. Translating gives CASSPGQAFSYEQYF.

The chain carries TRBV5-1 and TRBJ1-1; the match to TRBD1 covers 7 bases. The CDR3 length is 14 residues. Germline-derived CDR1 and CDR2 are SGHRS and YFSETQ. V shed 7 bases, J shed 1 base, and the junction held 7 bases outside the gene matches. The CDR3 nucleotides read TGCGCCAGCGGTTCAGGGGGAGGGAACACTGAAGCTTTCTTT. It specifies CASGSGGGNTEAFF.

This clonotype was detected only a few times. This chain uses TRBV20-1 with TRBJ2-7; D remains unclear. The CDR3 length is 14 residues. The ends were cut back, 4 bases at V and 0 bases at J, with 13 bases in the middle. In germline, CDR1 is DFQATT, CDR2 SNEGSKA (reference sequence). The CDR3 region has the DNA TGCAGTGCTATCTCCCCATTGGGCTCCTACGAGCAGTACTTC. Residues: CSAISPLGSYEQYF.

This CDR3 is CASSRPPNYEQYF. CDR3 DNA sequence: TGTGCCAGCAGTCGGCCCCCCAACTACGAGCAGTACTTC. The chain couples TRBV12-3 or TRBV12-4 to TRBJ2-7; unclear D gene. The V end lost 5 bases, the J end lost 3 bases, and 11 bases lay between the germline ends. CDR3 length equals 13 residues.

This clonotype was recorded many times. V usage is TRBV9 and J usage is TRBJ2-7, with D uncertain. The CDR3 totals 14 residues. V was shortened by 0 bases and J by 4 bases, with 11 bases between the two germline ends. Looked up from germline, CDR1 is SGDLS and CDR2 is YYNGEE. CDR3 DNA: TGTGCCAGCAGCGTAGCTGGGTCCCCATACGAGCAGTACTTC. Amino acids: CASSVAGSPYEQYF. The full variable domain, in which reference TRBV9 and TRBJ2-7 provide the parts outside the CDR3, is DSGVTQTPKHLITATGQRVTLRCSPRSGDLSVYWYQQSLDQGLQFLIQYYNGEERAKGNILERFSAQQFPDLHSELNLSSLELGDSALYFCASSVAGSPYEQYFGPGTRLTVT.

The chain recombines TRBV12-3 or TRBV12-4 with TRBJ1-6, with D possibly matching TRBD1 (6 bases). The CDR3 has 14 residues. V lost 3 bases, J lost 9 bases, and 12 bases lay in between. CDR3 sequence: CASSFGGLSSPLHF. The CDR3, as DNA: TGTGCCAGCAGTTTTGGGGGGCTCTCTTCACCCCTCCACTTT.

In this sample, this clonotype turned up a few times. The chain combines TRBV2 with TRBJ2-5, with D possibly being TRBD1 or TRBD2 (7 bases each). Trimming took off 5 bases at V and 7 bases at J, with 20 bases between the two ends. Germline values: CDR1 SNHLY, CDR2 FYNNEI. The CDR3 is made up of 15 amino acids. The CDR3 is CASSFDREGVGTQYF. As DNA, the CDR3 is TGTGCCAGCAGTTTCGACAGGGAGGGGGTGGGGACCCAGTACTTC.